This T cell receptor (beta chain) came from a study of control samples from healthy donors and cancer patients. Sequencing was performed with immunoSEQ multiplex PCR; in TCRdb, only in-frame clones are kept and a portion is missing. Of some 130,000 clones listed, about 90% are singletons. J was trimmed by 6 bases and V by 3 bases; bases with no gene match: 18. Germline V gene data show CDR1 as MNHEY and CDR2 as SMNVEV (reference sequence). This CDR3 contains 19 residues. This clonotype was obtained from a woman aged 45-60 years in good health. The specimen was blood. The chain uses TRBV27 and TRBJ1-5; TRBD1 aligns across 9 bases. CDR3: CASSFVPPGQGFSPQPQHF. CDR3 coding DNA: TGTGCCAGCAGTTTCGTACCCCCGGGACAGGGATTCTCGCCTCAGCCCCAGCATTTT.